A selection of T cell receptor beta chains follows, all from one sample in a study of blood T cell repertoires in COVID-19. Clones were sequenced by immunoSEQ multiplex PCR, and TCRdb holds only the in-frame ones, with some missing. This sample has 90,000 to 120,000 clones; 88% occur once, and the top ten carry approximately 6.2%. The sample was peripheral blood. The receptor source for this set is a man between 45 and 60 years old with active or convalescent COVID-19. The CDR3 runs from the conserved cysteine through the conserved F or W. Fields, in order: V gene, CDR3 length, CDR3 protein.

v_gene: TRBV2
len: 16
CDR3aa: CASRGPSGRGNNEQFF

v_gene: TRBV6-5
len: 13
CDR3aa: CASRRDSPYEQYF

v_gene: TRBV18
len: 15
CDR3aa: CASSPGTDQSYGYTF

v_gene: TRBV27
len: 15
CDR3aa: CASSPGILSTDTQYF

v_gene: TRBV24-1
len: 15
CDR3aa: CATSDPGQGANTIYF

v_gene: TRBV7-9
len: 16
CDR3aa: CASSLALTVPVYGYTF

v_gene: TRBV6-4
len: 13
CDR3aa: CASSAIRTGELFF

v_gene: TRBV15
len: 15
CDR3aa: CATSRRGNLNTEAFF

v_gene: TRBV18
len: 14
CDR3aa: CASSPGAGPYEQYF

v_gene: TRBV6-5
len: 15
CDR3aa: CASSYAGQGTYEQYF

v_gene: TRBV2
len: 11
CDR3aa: CASSQGAGTFF

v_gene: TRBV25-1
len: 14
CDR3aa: CASSVAGDFNEQFF

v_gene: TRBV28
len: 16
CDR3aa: CASSLLWTSGRHEQYF

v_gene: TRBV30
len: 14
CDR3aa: CAWRGPGGNQPQHF

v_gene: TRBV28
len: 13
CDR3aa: CASSTQFVQPQHF

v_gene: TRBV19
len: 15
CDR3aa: CASSMVRATNEKLFF

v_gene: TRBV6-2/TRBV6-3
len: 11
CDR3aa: CASSPFDEQYF

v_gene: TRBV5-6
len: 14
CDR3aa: CASSLVDRDTEAFF

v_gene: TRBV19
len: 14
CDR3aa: CASRATSGYNEQFF

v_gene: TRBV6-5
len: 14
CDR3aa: CASNRGQDGGKLFF

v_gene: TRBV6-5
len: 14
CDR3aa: CASSYGGPPDTQYF

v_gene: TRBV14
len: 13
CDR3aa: CASSAGRSYEQYF